Detailed here is one T cell receptor (beta chain). Its antigen is unknown. These data come from a study of response to subunit inactivated influenza vaccine. Study-level results: Authors suggested each seasonal influenza vaccination recruits few new T cells.

CDR1 and CDR2 from the germline V gene are SGHAT and FQNNGV. CDR3 size: 17 residues. With V trimmed by 0 bases and J by 4 bases, 9 bases remained unmatched. In TCRdb, the RT-PCR reads were re-called with MiXCR into one record per CDR3 protein. The table has approximately 570,000 distinct CDR3 sequences, less than 8% seen once. This receptor was obtained from a man between 45 and 75 years old who received an inactivated influenza vaccine. V and J are TRBV11-2 and TRBJ2-5, with 9 bases that match TRBD1. The sequences come from PBMCs from blood, collected roughly 24 months after vaccination. DNA for the CDR3: TGTGCCAGCAGCTTAGAATTCTCTGGGGGACAGGGAGAGACCCAGTACTTC. This sequence encodes CASSLEFSGGQGETQYF.